The next 28 T cell receptor beta chains were all read from a single sample in a study of blood T cell repertoires in COVID-19. Using immunoSEQ multiplex PCR, the repertoire was profiled, and TCRdb retains in-frame clones only, with some absent. The sample includes 80,000 to 95,000 clones, over 65% of them seen just once. Specimen: peripheral blood. Source of these receptors: a woman in her seventies with acute or convalescent COVID-19.

The V call is TRBV21-1, the J call TRBJ2-5; the D call of TRBD2 is as the table states it, not checked on the DNA. TRBV21-1 corresponds to a pseudogene. The CDR3 has 14 amino acids. CDR3 in DNA: TGTGCCAGCAGCAAAGAACTGTCTCCAGAGACCCAGTACTTC. It codes for CASSKELSPETQYF.

The chain couples TRBV6-5 to TRBJ1-4, with D maybe TRBD1 (6 bases). V was shortened by 6 bases and J by 8 bases, with 10 bases between the two germline ends. The CDR3 runs 12 residues. Germline V CDR1 and CDR2: MNHEY, SVGAGI. As DNA, the CDR3 is TGTGCCAGCAGCCCACAGGGAGAAAAACTGTTTTTT. Encoded protein: CASSPQGEKLFF.

V and J are TRBV7-2 and TRBJ2-2, with 15 nucleotides matching TRBD2. V lost 5 bases, J lost 6 bases, and 7 bases stayed unmatched. CDR3 length equals 17 residues. Germline V lookup: CDR1 SGHTA, CDR2 FQGNSA. The CDR3: CASSLLGLAGGAGELFF. The CDR3 DNA sequence: TGTGCCAGCAGCCTACTTGGACTAGCGGGAGGGGCCGGGGAGCTGTTTTTT.

V is TRBV14 and J is TRBJ2-3; D is possibly TRBD2 (5 bases). Germline CDR1 SGHDN, CDR2 FVKESK. The CDR3 covers 16 residues. Trimming pared 4 bases from V and 2 bases from J, leaving 16 bases between. CDR3 sequence reads: CASSPSSGSPTDTQYF. The CDR3 nucleotides read TGTGCCAGCAGCCCCTCTAGTGGGAGCCCCACAGATACGCAGTATTTT.

The genes are TRBV7-6 and TRBJ2-6, with D perhaps TRBD2 (6 bases). The CDR3 sequence is 17 residues long. Germline assignment: CDR1 SGHVS and CDR2 FNYEAQ. The ends were cut back, 4 bases at V and 2 bases at J, with 15 bases in the middle. In nucleotides, the CDR3 is TGTGCCAGCAGCTCCTCTCCCCCGGGGGCTGGGGCCAACGTCCTGACTTTC. It yields the protein CASSSSPPGAGANVLTF.

V usage is TRBV24-1 and J usage is TRBJ2-3; perhaps TRBD1 as D (5 bases). Germline V gene lookup returns CDR1 KGHDR and CDR2 SFDVKD. The CDR3 loop spans 14 amino acids. Trimming took 0 bases from V and 6 from J, leaving 9 bases between them. CDR3 sequence reads: CATSDLRSGDTQYF. The DNA of the CDR3 is TGTGCCACCAGTGATTTGCGATCAGGGGATACGCAGTATTTT.

The CDR3 nucleotides read TGTGCCAGCAGCCCAACAGGGGGAATCATCACAGATACGCAGTATTTT. It codes for CASSPTGGIITDTQYF. The V and J genes are TRBV5-4 and TRBJ2-3, with 8 bases fitting TRBD1. The CDR3 loop spans 16 amino acids. Germline CDR1 is SGHNT and CDR2 is YYREEE (reference sequence). The trim removed 4 bases at V and 2 bases at J, leaving 9 bases unmatched.

This chain connects TRBV6-1 to TRBJ1-2, with TRBD1 matching over 11 bases. The V gene's germline CDR1 is MNHNS and CDR2 SASEGT. The CDR3 contains 18 residues. The ends lost 4 bases at V and 4 bases at J; junction bases unmatched: 14. The CDR3 DNA sequence: TGTGCCAGCAGTGCGACCGGGACAGGGGGTATGGGTGGCTATGGCTACACCTTC. This codes for CASSATGTGGMGGYGYTF.

The genes are TRBV7-9 and TRBJ2-2; tentative D call: TRBD1 (6 bases). The CDR3 is 14 residues long. Deletions cut 10 bases from V and 6 bases from J, with 18 bases between. CDR1 and CDR2 (germline): SEHNR, FQNEAQ (reference sequence). Here the CDR3 reads CAITTGSFPGELFF. CDR3 nucleotide sequence: TGTGCCATTACTACAGGGTCGTTCCCCGGGGAGCTGTTTTTT.

The chain joins TRBV27 to TRBJ2-2; 8 bases align to TRBD2. Germline assignment: CDR1 MNHEY and CDR2 SMNVEV (reference sequence). The CDR3 has 16 residues. Trimming cost V 1 base and J 4 bases; bases outside gene matches: 5. The CDR3 nucleotides read TGTGCCAGCAGTTTATTCCTAGCGGGCATCACCGGGGAGCTGTTTTTT. Encoded protein: CASSLFLAGITGELFF.

The chain carries TRBV6-5 and TRBJ1-1; 8 bases agree with TRBD1. The germline V gene encodes CDR1 MNHEY and CDR2 SVGAGI. CDR3 length: 13 amino acids. Trimming removed 6 bases from V and 1 base from J; junction bases left unmatched: 1. This chain's CDR3 is CASRTGANTEAFF. The CDR3 coding sequence is TGTGCCAGCAGGACAGGGGCGAACACTGAAGCTTTCTTT.

The gene calls are TRBV5-1 and TRBJ1-4, with 8 positions matching TRBD1. This CDR3 spans 14 amino acids. Trimming at V came to 1 base and at J to 4 bases, leaving 0 bases not matched to a gene. Per the germline V gene, CDR1 is SGHRS and CDR2 is YFSETQ. CDR3 sequence (DNA): TGCGCCAGCAGCTTGACAGGGGGTAATGAAAAACTGTTTTTT. Its translation is CASSLTGGNEKLFF.

The V and J genes are TRBV5-1 and TRBJ1-1; the D is unclear. CDR3 length: 11 residues. The germline V and J ends were trimmed by 5 bases and 5 bases, with 7 bases remaining between them. Germline CDR1 SGHRS, CDR2 YFSETQ. CDR3 in amino acids: CASRERTEAFF. The CDR3 nucleotides read TGCGCCAGCAGAGAGAGAACTGAAGCTTTCTTT.

The sample holds one count of this clone. V usage is TRBV15 and J usage is TRBJ2-5; 7 nucleotides agree with TRBD2. The CDR3 runs to 15 residues. V gave up 0 bases and J gave up 4 bases; unmatched junction bases: 5. Looked up from germline, CDR1 is LNHNV and CDR2 is YYDKDF (reference sequence). This CDR3 is CATSRDPGGRETQYF. For the CDR3, the DNA is TGTGCCACCAGCAGAGATCCGGGCGGGAGAGAGACCCAGTACTTC.

The rearrangement uses TRBV4-3 and TRBJ2-2; 9 bases fit TRBD2. This CDR3 region has 16 residues. Germline CDR1 LGHNA, CDR2 YSLEER. The V gene end was trimmed by 3 bases and the J gene end by 3 bases; junction bases not matched to a gene: 5. CDR3 region: CASSHTSGLDTGELFF. DNA for the CDR3: TGCGCCAGCAGCCACACTAGCGGGTTAGACACCGGGGAGCTGTTTTTT.

This chain links TRBV24-1 with TRBJ2-1, with D possibly being TRBD2 (6 bases). CDR1 is KGHDR, CDR2 SFDVKD, per germline. The CDR3 is made up of 14 amino acids. Between the trimmed V and J ends, which lost 5 bases and 8 bases, there was a span of 15 bases. The CDR3 DNA reads as TGTGCCACCAGTGCCGGGAGAGGGAGCGATGAGCAGTTCTTC. It encodes CATSAGRGSDEQFF.

Written as DNA, the CDR3 is TGTGCCAGCAGCGAAACAGAGTACTCTGGAAACACCATATATTTT. Translating gives CASSETEYSGNTIYF. The chain employs TRBV7-2 and TRBJ1-3, with D unresolved. This CDR3 contains 15 residues. Germline values: CDR1 SGHTA, CDR2 FQGNSA. Trimming took 5 bases from V and 0 from J, leaving 11 bases between them.

This clone was seen only once. This sequence joins TRBV19 and TRBJ2-1; 16 nucleotides match TRBD2. CDR1 LNHDA and CDR2 SQIVND come from the germline V gene (reference sequence). The CDR3 has 16 residues. V was clipped by 7 bases and J by 9 bases; unmatched bases: 9. DNA of the CDR3: TGTGCCAGTACTTCGCCCGGGACTAGCGGGAGGGGTGAGCAGTTCTTC. It translates to CASTSPGTSGRGEQFF.

This sequence joins TRBV11-3 and TRBJ1-1, with 7 nucleotides matching TRBD1. CDR1 and CDR2 from the germline V gene are SGHNT and YENEEA. This CDR3 contains 14 residues. The J segment lost 4 bases and the V segment lost 3 bases, leaving 5 bases of the junction unmatched. CDR3 loop: CASSLTGSGTEAFF. CDR3 nucleotides: TGTGCCAGCAGCTTGACAGGGAGTGGCACTGAAGCTTTCTTT.

This rearrangement joins TRBV13 to TRBJ2-1, with 9 bases aligning to TRBD1. The length of the CDR3 is 15 residues. V shed 4 bases and J 2 bases; nucleotides not matched to a gene: 3. Germline values: CDR1 PRHDT, CDR2 FYEKMQ (reference sequence). CDR3 DNA: TGTGCCAGCAGCTCGCACAGGGGGCCCTACAATGAGCAGTTCTTC. Protein sequence: CASSSHRGPYNEQFF.

In its sample, this clone was seen once. The rearrangement uses TRBV7-8 and TRBJ1-3; TRBD1 might be the D (6 bases). V shed 5 bases and J shed 2 bases, with 13 bases lying between them. The CDR3 is made up of 15 amino acids. CDR1 and CDR2 from the germline V gene are SGHVS and FQNEAQ. The CDR3 sequence is CASSVRGETGNTIYF. The CDR3 DNA reads as TGTGCCAGCAGCGTCAGGGGTGAAACTGGAAACACCATATATTTT.

The chain links TRBV2 to TRBJ1-6; possibly TRBD1 for D (6 bases). Trimming left V 6 bases short and J 8 bases short, with 8 bases between. CDR3 length equals 12 residues. Germline CDR1 is SNHLY and CDR2 is FYNNEI. The CDR3 coding sequence is TGTGCCAGCAGCACAGGGTATTCACCCCTCCACTTT. It codes for CASSTGYSPLHF.

The chain couples TRBV5-5 to TRBJ2-2; D may be TRBD1 (7 bases). The CDR3 extends over 18 amino acids. The germline V and J ends were trimmed by 3 bases and 4 bases, with 22 bases remaining between them. CDR1 is SGHKS, CDR2 YYEKEE, per germline (reference sequence). The chain's CDR3 is CASSSAGQLRGGTGELFF. DNA of the CDR3: TGTGCCAGCAGCTCTGCGGGACAGTTACGAGGGGGCACCGGGGAGCTGTTTTTT.

The chain links TRBV5-6 to TRBJ1-2; 9 nucleotides agree with TRBD1. The length of the CDR3 is 14 residues. Germline values: CDR1 SGHDT, CDR2 YYEEEE. V shed 4 bases, J shed 3 bases, and the junction held 4 bases outside the gene matches. CDR3 region: CASSLGQGYYGYTF. The CDR3 region has the DNA TGTGCCAGCAGCCTGGGACAGGGATACTATGGCTACACCTTC.

This chain joins TRBV28 and TRBJ2-3, with 11 bases lining up with TRBD1. Germline lookup yields CDR1 MDHEN and CDR2 SYDVKM. This CDR3 region has 18 residues. V was pared by 6 bases and J by 4 bases, with 15 bases of the junction left unmatched. The CDR3 DNA reads as TGTGCCAGCAGCATCTTCCGCGGACAGGGGGCAAGCGCAGATACGCAGTATTTT. It codes for CASSIFRGQGASADTQYF. Full variable domain (outside the CDR3, taken from reference TRBV28 and TRBJ2-3): DVKVTQSSRYLVKRTGEKVFLECVQDMDHENMFWYRQDPGLGLRLIYFSYDVKMKEKGDIPEGYSVSREKKERFSLILESASTNQTSMYLCASSIFRGQGASADTQYFGPGTRLTVL.

This clone was picked up a small number of times. The chain links TRBV11-2 to TRBJ1-1; no reliable D call. Germline lookup yields CDR1 SGHAT and CDR2 FQNNGV. The CDR3 extends over 15 amino acids. V lost 2 bases, J lost 5 bases, and 15 bases lay in between. The CDR3 here is CASSLNLIGGTEAFF. For the CDR3, the DNA is TGTGCCAGCAGCTTAAATTTAATTGGAGGGACTGAAGCTTTCTTT.

The chain recombines TRBV7-9 with TRBJ2-1; D possibly corresponds to TRBD1 (6 bases). V lost 5 bases, J lost 8 bases, and 22 bases lay in between. The CDR3 loop spans 16 amino acids. Germline CDR1 SEHNR, CDR2 FQNEAQ (reference sequence). The CDR3 loop reads CASSPSPGVVGDEQFF. Here the CDR3 DNA reads TGTGCCAGCAGCCCAAGCCCAGGGGTGGTAGGGGATGAGCAGTTCTTC.

The J gene is TRBJ2-3, the V gene TRBV7-6; TRBD2 aligns across 9 bases. CDR3 length: 17 amino acids. The ends lost 3 bases at V and 2 bases at J; junction bases unmatched: 9. The germline gives CDR1 SGHVS, CDR2 FNYEAQ. The CDR3 spells CASSFLFASGVTDTQYF. The CDR3 DNA follows: TGTGCCAGCAGCTTCTTGTTTGCTAGCGGGGTCACAGATACGCAGTATTTT.